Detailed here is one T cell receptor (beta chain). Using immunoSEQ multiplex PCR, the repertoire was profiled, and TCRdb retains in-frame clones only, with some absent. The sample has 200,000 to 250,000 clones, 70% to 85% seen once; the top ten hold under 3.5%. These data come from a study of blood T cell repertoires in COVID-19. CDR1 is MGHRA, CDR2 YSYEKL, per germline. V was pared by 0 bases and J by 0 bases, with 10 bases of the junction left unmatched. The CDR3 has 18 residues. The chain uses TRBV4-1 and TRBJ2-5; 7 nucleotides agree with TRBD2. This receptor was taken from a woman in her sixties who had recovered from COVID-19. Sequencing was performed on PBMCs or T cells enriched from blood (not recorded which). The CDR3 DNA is TGCGCCAGCAGCCAAGAGAGGGGAACTAGCGACTACCAAGAGACCCAGTACTTC. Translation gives CASSQERGTSDYQETQYF.